One sample yielded the 19 T cell receptor beta chains listed below, sequenced in a study of T cell repertoires in cytomegalovirus infection. TCRdb itself ran the reads through MiXCR, one entry per CDR3 protein. The data hold about 260,000 distinct CDR3 sequences, with 8% to 9.5% observed a single time. Sequencing was performed on PBMCs. These receptors were collected from a human donor in good health (CMV status not recorded). Some clones in this sample may be carry-over from other donors' samples.

This clonotype was observed a few times. V gene TRBV19 combines with J gene TRBJ1-1, with TRBD1 matching over 9 bases. Germline-derived CDR1 and CDR2 are LNHDA and SQIVND (reference sequence). J lost 2 bases, V lost 6 bases, and 7 bases had no gene match. The CDR3 sequence is 15 residues long. In DNA, the CDR3 is TGTGCCAGTAGCCATCCGGGACAGGGTAACACTGAAGCTTTCTTT. It specifies CASSHPGQGNTEAFF. Combining the CDR3 with reference TRBV19 and TRBJ1-1 gives the whole variable domain DGGITQSPKYLFRKEGQNVTLSCEQNLNHDAMYWYRQDPGQGLRLIYYSQIVNDFQKGDIAEGYSVSREKKESFPLTVTSAQKNPTAFYLCASSHPGQGNTEAFFGQGTRLTVV.

The rearrangement joins TRBV7-6 to TRBJ2-6; 7 bases match TRBD1. Germline CDR1 reads SGHVS; CDR2 reads FNYEAQ. This CDR3 comprises 17 residues. Germline trimming cut 4 bases from V and 2 bases from J; bases unmatched to any gene: 8. The CDR3 DNA reads as TGTGCCAGCAGCTCGGGACAGCGTGAAACTGGGGCCAACGTCCTGACTTTC. This translates into CASSSGQRETGANVLTF.

The chain couples TRBV11-2 to TRBJ2-1; TRBD2 is a possible D gene (6 bases). V was shortened by 11 bases and J by 8 bases, with 13 bases between the two germline ends. Germline V lookup: CDR1 SGHAT, CDR2 FQNNGV. This CDR3 has 11 residues. The CDR3 DNA is TGTGCCTCCTCGGGGGAGTATGAGCAGTTCTTC. Translated, it gives CASSGEYEQFF.

This clonotype has only a few counts. This chain links TRBV7-2 with TRBJ2-1, with a possible D match to TRBD2 (6 bases). Trimming shortened V by 5 bases and J by 7 bases, and 6 bases separated the two germline ends. CDR3 length: 11 residues. Per germline, CDR1 SGHTA and CDR2 FQGNSA. CDR3 sequence: CASSRENEQFF. In DNA, the CDR3 is TGTGCCAGCAGCCGGGAGAATGAGCAGTTCTTC.

This clonotype was seen repeatedly, ten times or more. The V and J genes are TRBV11-2 and TRBJ2-2; 12 bases are shared with TRBD2. This CDR3 comprises 18 residues. Trimming took 2 bases from V and 4 from J; bases not matched to a gene: 8. Germline-derived CDR1 and CDR2 are SGHAT and FQNNGV. This chain's CDR3 is CASSLISSGRAGTGELFF. For the CDR3, the DNA is TGTGCCAGCAGCTTAATCTCTAGCGGGAGGGCCGGCACCGGGGAGCTGTTTTTT.

This clonotype was counted ten times or more. The genes are TRBV11-3 and TRBJ2-3; a weak D match, TRBD2 (5 bases). V shed 3 bases and J shed 2 bases, with 15 bases lying between them. This CDR3 contains 16 residues. Germline CDR1 reads SGHNT; CDR2 reads YENEEA. Written as DNA, the CDR3 is TGTGCCAGCAGCTTCGGGAAAGACAAGTTCACAGATACGCAGTATTTT. Its protein product is CASSFGKDKFTDTQYF. The full variable domain, its missing parts supplied by reference TRBV11-3 and TRBJ2-3, is EAGVVQSPRYKIIEKKQPVAFWCNPISGHNTLYWYLQNLGQGPELLIRYENEEAVDDSQLPKDRFSAERLKGVDSTLKIQPAELGDSAVYLCASSFGKDKFTDTQYFGPGTRLTVL.

This clonotype has ten or more counts. The chain combines TRBV6-1 with TRBJ1-2; 8 bases line up with TRBD1. The ends lost 1 base at V and 2 bases at J; junction bases unmatched: 6. The CDR3 runs to 16 residues. Per the germline V gene, CDR1 is MNHNS and CDR2 is SASEGT. The CDR3 reads CASSEEGRGRNYGYTF. Here the CDR3 DNA reads TGTGCCAGCAGTGAAGAGGGCAGGGGGCGAAACTATGGCTACACCTTC.

This clonotype was counted at least ten times. V usage is TRBV6-1 and J usage is TRBJ1-3; 12 positions match TRBD1. V trimming: 5 bases; J trimming: 1 base; junction bases outside the gene matches: 9. The V gene's germline CDR1 is MNHNS and CDR2 SASEGT. This CDR3 is 18 amino acids long. The CDR3: CASSPLGTGGYSGNTIYF. CDR3 DNA sequence: TGTGCCAGCAGTCCCTTGGGGACAGGGGGCTATTCTGGAAACACCATATATTTT.

Many counts were recorded for this clonotype. This chain connects TRBV7-4 to TRBJ1-1; D is unresolved. There are 11 residues in the CDR3. The germline CDR1 and CDR2 sequences are SGHVT and SQSDAQ. The V gene lost 3 bases and the J gene lost 7 bases, with 6 bases spanning the gap. The CDR3 here is CASSFSSEAFF. CDR3 nucleotides: TGTGCCAGCAGCTTTTCGAGTGAAGCTTTCTTT.

This clonotype has just a few counts. The J gene is TRBJ2-7, the V gene TRBV20-1, with 8 bases aligning to TRBD2. The germline V gene has CDR1 DFQATT and CDR2 SNEGSKA (reference sequence). V lost 2 bases and J lost 0; bases outside the gene matches: 9. The CDR3 sequence is 16 residues long. In nucleotides, the CDR3 is TGCAGTGCTAGACCTTTGGAAGCGGGGGCCTCCTACGAGCAGTACTTC. Its protein is CSARPLEAGASYEQYF.

There are many counts of this clonotype. The chain joins TRBV30 to TRBJ1-6; 7 bases agree with TRBD1. The CDR3 sequence is 13 residues long. Germline-derived CDR1 and CDR2 are GTSNPN and SVGIG (reference sequence). The trim removed 5 bases at V and 7 bases at J, leaving 5 bases unmatched. The CDR3: CAWGTEDNSPLHF. CDR3 nucleotides: TGTGCCTGGGGGACAGAGGACAATTCACCCCTCCACTTT. Together with reference TRBV30 and TRBJ1-6, the CDR3 gives the full variable domain: SQTIHQWPATLVQPVGSPLSLECTVEGTSNPNLYWYRQAAGRGLQLLFYSVGIGQISSEVPQNLSASRPQDRQFILSSKKLLLSDSGFYLCAWGTEDNSPLHFGNGTRLTVT.

This clonotype was seen only a few times. J is TRBJ1-2 and V is TRBV12-3 or TRBV12-4, with 8 nucleotides matching TRBD1. The V segment lost 4 bases and the J segment 4 bases; nucleotides outside the gene matches: 8. The CDR3 is made up of 15 amino acids. Written as DNA, the CDR3 is TGTGCCAGCAGTTCGTCCGGGACAGGAGGCTATGGCTACACCTTC. It specifies CASSSSGTGGYGYTF.

The table lists this clonotype with many counts. The DNA for the CDR3 is TGTGCCAGCAGTTCAGACAGGCTAAGAAGCAATCAGCCCCAGCATTTT. Translation: CASSSDRLRSNQPQHF. The chain recombines TRBV2 with TRBJ1-5; a weak D match, TRBD1 (6 bases). The germline V and J ends were trimmed by 5 bases and 1 base, with 15 bases remaining between them. The CDR3 sequence is 16 residues long. Germline-derived CDR1 and CDR2 are SNHLY and FYNNEI.

Ten or more counts support this clonotype. The chain uses TRBV7-2 and TRBJ1-2; 9 positions match TRBD1. The V and J ends lost 5 bases and 7 bases, in that order; junction bases with no gene match: 5. Germline lookup yields CDR1 SGHTA and CDR2 FQGNSA. The CDR3 consists of 13 residues. CDR3 DNA sequence: TGTGCCAGCAGCCGGGACAGGGCTAGTGGCTACACCTTC. Translating gives CASSRDRASGYTF.

This clonotype was counted at least ten times. J is TRBJ1-6 and V is TRBV28; 9 nucleotides agree with TRBD1. Germline CDR1 MDHEN, CDR2 SYDVKM. The CDR3 is 18 amino acids. The junction had 15 bases not matched to a gene; V was cut back by 7 bases and J by 5 bases. Here the CDR3 DNA reads TGTGCCAGCACCAGCGGGGGGTCGAGGACAGGGGATAATTCACCCCTCCACTTT. Translated: CASTSGGSRTGDNSPLHF.

This clonotype was counted many times. V gene TRBV29-1 combines with J gene TRBJ2-5, with 8 bases identical to TRBD1. V lost 5 bases to trimming and J lost 5 bases; unmatched junction nucleotides: 13. Per germline, CDR1 SQVTM and CDR2 ANQGSEA. CDR3 length: 15 amino acids. CDR3 sequence (DNA): TGCAGCGTTAGCGGAACTCAGGGGGCGGGGGAGACCCAGTACTTC. Translating gives CSVSGTQGAGETQYF.

About this clonotype itself: A read error may be the cause here, since a much bigger clone is one base away. The chain links TRBV10-3 to TRBJ1-3, with 8 nucleotides matching TRBD1. CDR1 and CDR2 (germline): ENHRY, SYGVKD. This CDR3 spans 15 amino acids. V shed 11 bases, J shed 1 base, and the junction held 10 bases outside the gene matches. CDR3 bases: TGTGCCCCTCGACAGGGGCTGGAGTCTGGAAACACCATATATTTT. This sequence encodes CAPRQGLESGNTIYF.

This clonotype was seen ten or more times. V gene TRBV7-9 combines with J gene TRBJ1-1; tentative D call: TRBD1 (6 bases). CDR1 SEHNR and CDR2 FQNEAQ come from the germline V gene (reference sequence). The CDR3 has 15 residues. V was cut by 9 bases and J by 1 base, with 18 bases left in between. CDR3 residues: CASARSLGGNTEAFF. CDR3 coding DNA: TGTGCCAGTGCCCGGTCGTTAGGGGGGAACACTGAAGCTTTCTTT. Full variable domain (rest looked up from reference TRBV7-9 and TRBJ1-1): DTGVSQNPRHKITKRGQNVTFRCDPISEHNRLYWYRQTLGQGPEFLTYFQNEAQLEKSRLLSDRFSAERPKGSFSTLEIQRTEQGDSAMYLCASARSLGGNTEAFFGQGTRLTVV.

This clonotype was counted many times. The chain joins TRBV27 to TRBJ2-2; D uncertain. Per germline, CDR1 MNHEY and CDR2 SMNVEV (reference sequence). V gave up 5 bases and J gave up 7 bases, with 8 bases separating them. The CDR3 spans 12 residues. The CDR3 DNA follows: TGTGCCAGCAGTCCCCTTTTCGGGGAGCTGTTTTTT. Protein sequence: CASSPLFGELFF.